Listed below are T cell receptor beta chains from one sample, sequenced in a study of T-cell reconstitution after alpha-beta-depleted transplantation in children. TCRdb processed the PCR reads anew with MiXCR; each CDR3 protein has one entry. The table has around 340,000 distinct CDR3 sequences, about 14% seen once. The input for sequencing was PBMCs, taken from the stem cell graft. Source of these receptors: a human donor who donated a stem cell graft to a child with Fanconi anemia. CDR3s include the opening cysteine and the closing phenylalanine or tryptophan. D genes are given only for firm matches. Some rows have no size entry. The others give once, few or many, or a class for an expanded clone.

j_call: TRBJ1-5; v_call: TRBV5-5; clone_size: many; d_call: NA; cdr3_aa: CASSPDRYQPQHF; cdr3_nt: TGTGCCAGCAGCCCGGACAGATATCAGCCCCAGCATTTT
j_call: TRBJ2-3; v_call: TRBV20-1; clone_size: few; d_call: TRBD2; cdr3_aa: CSARIPGGGTQYF; cdr3_nt: TGCAGTGCTAGAATCCCGGGGGGAGGTACGCAGTATTTT
j_call: TRBJ1-2; v_call: TRBV6-5; clone_size: few; d_call: NA; cdr3_aa: CASSLSGGRDGYTF; cdr3_nt: TGTGCCAGCAGTCTCTCGGGAGGGAGGGATGGCTACACCTTC
j_call: TRBJ1-1; v_call: TRBV3-1; clone_size: NA; d_call: NA; cdr3_aa: CASRTEGSNTEAFF; cdr3_nt: TGTGCCAGCAGGACTGAAGGCAGCAACACTGAAGCTTTCTTT
j_call: TRBJ1-5; v_call: TRBV6-1; clone_size: many; d_call: NA; cdr3_aa: CASSAPGPRKGRQNQPQHF; cdr3_nt: TGTGCCAGCAGTGCCCCGGGCCCTCGGAAGGGGCGCCAAAATCAGCCCCAGCATTTT
j_call: TRBJ1-4; v_call: TRBV5-6; clone_size: NA; d_call: NA; cdr3_aa: CASSLTALWEGANEKLFF; cdr3_nt: TGTGCCAGCAGCTTAACAGCCCTATGGGAGGGAGCTAATGAAAAACTGTTTTTT
j_call: TRBJ1-4; v_call: TRBV20-1; clone_size: many; d_call: TRBD1; cdr3_aa: CSARDREGGGEKLFF; cdr3_nt: TGCAGTGCTAGAGATAGGGAAGGGGGCGGAGAAAAACTGTTTTTT
j_call: TRBJ2-1; v_call: TRBV12-3/TRBV12-4; clone_size: NA; d_call: NA; cdr3_aa: CASSSGASYNEQFF; cdr3_nt: TGTGCCAGCAGCTCGGGGGCCTCCTACAATGAGCAGTTCTTC
j_call: TRBJ2-5; v_call: TRBV20-1; clone_size: many; d_call: NA; cdr3_aa: CSADRNQETQYF; cdr3_nt: TGCAGTGCCGACAGGAACCAAGAGACCCAGTACTTC
j_call: TRBJ2-6; v_call: TRBV27; clone_size: many; d_call: NA; cdr3_aa: CASSALSGAGANVLTF; cdr3_nt: TGTGCCAGCAGCGCCCTTTCGGGGGCTGGGGCCAACGTCCTGACTTTC
j_call: TRBJ2-7; v_call: TRBV7-8; clone_size: NA; d_call: TRBD1; cdr3_aa: CASSLGQGQASYEQYF; cdr3_nt: TGTGCCAGCAGCCTCGGCCAGGGACAGGCGTCCTACGAGCAGTACTTC
j_call: TRBJ2-3; v_call: TRBV7-9; clone_size: NA; d_call: TRBD2; cdr3_aa: CASSLVAAGSTDTQYF; cdr3_nt: TGTGCCAGCAGCTTAGTTGCAGCGGGGAGCACAGATACGCAGTATTTT
j_call: TRBJ1-1; v_call: TRBV12-3/TRBV12-4; clone_size: NA; d_call: NA; cdr3_aa: CASSLAGTTSTEAFF; cdr3_nt: TGTGCCAGCAGTTTAGCGGGGACAACCTCAACTGAAGCTTTCTTT
j_call: TRBJ1-2; v_call: TRBV20-1; clone_size: few; d_call: TRBD1; cdr3_aa: CSAPRGQGKNGYTF; cdr3_nt: TGCAGTGCCCCTCGGGGACAGGGGAAGAATGGCTACACCTTC
j_call: TRBJ1-6; v_call: TRBV28; clone_size: few; d_call: NA; cdr3_aa: CASSSPSREPLHF; cdr3_nt: TGTGCCAGCAGTTCCCCGTCGAGAGAGCCCCTCCACTTT
j_call: TRBJ2-3; v_call: TRBV24-1; clone_size: NA; d_call: TRBD1; cdr3_aa: CATSAQGQGTQYF; cdr3_nt: TGTGCCACCAGTGCCCAAGGACAGGGTACGCAGTATTTT
j_call: TRBJ1-2; v_call: TRBV7-2; clone_size: NA; d_call: NA; cdr3_aa: CASSFDVNYGYTF; cdr3_nt: TGTGCCAGCAGCTTTGACGTTAACTATGGCTACACCTTC
j_call: TRBJ2-2; v_call: TRBV11-3; clone_size: many; d_call: NA; cdr3_aa: CASSLDRVANTGELFF; cdr3_nt: TGTGCCAGCAGCTTAGATCGGGTAGCGAACACCGGGGAGCTGTTTTTT
j_call: TRBJ1-1; v_call: TRBV19; clone_size: few; d_call: TRBD1; cdr3_aa: CASSPGGTVRSEAFF; cdr3_nt: TGTGCCAGTAGTCCTGGGGGGACAGTGCGGAGTGAAGCTTTCTTT
j_call: TRBJ1-3; v_call: TRBV7-2; clone_size: few; d_call: NA; cdr3_aa: CASSSLRNTIYF; cdr3_nt: TGTGCCAGCAGCTCACTTAGAAACACCATATATTTT
j_call: TRBJ2-7; v_call: TRBV4-2; clone_size: few; d_call: NA; cdr3_aa: CASSIEGGAYEQYF; cdr3_nt: TGTGCCAGCAGTATTGAGGGGGGAGCCTACGAGCAGTACTTC
j_call: TRBJ2-1; v_call: TRBV9; clone_size: NA; d_call: TRBD2; cdr3_aa: CASSVDWAGGPVNEQFF; cdr3_nt: TGTGCCAGCAGCGTAGATTGGGCGGGGGGGCCCGTCAATGAGCAGTTCTTC
j_call: TRBJ2-5; v_call: TRBV28; clone_size: many; d_call: NA; cdr3_aa: CASRVEGLETQYF; cdr3_nt: TGTGCCAGCAGGGTCGAAGGGCTAGAGACCCAGTACTTC
j_call: TRBJ2-2; v_call: TRBV4-3; clone_size: NA; d_call: NA; cdr3_aa: CASSQGYGLGELFF; cdr3_nt: TGCGCCAGCAGCCAAGGATACGGTCTAGGGGAGCTGTTTTTT
j_call: TRBJ2-7; v_call: TRBV2; clone_size: NA; d_call: NA; cdr3_aa: CASSWTGDSYEQYF; cdr3_nt: TGTGCCAGCAGTTGGACTGGAGATTCCTACGAGCAGTACTTC
j_call: TRBJ1-1; v_call: TRBV2; clone_size: many; d_call: TRBD1; cdr3_aa: CASSLDRVSTEAFF; cdr3_nt: TGTGCCAGCAGCCTGGACAGGGTGAGCACTGAAGCTTTCTTT
j_call: TRBJ2-5; v_call: TRBV13; clone_size: NA; d_call: NA; cdr3_aa: CASSLQVPGETQYF; cdr3_nt: TGTGCCAGCAGCCTTCAGGTTCCAGGGGAGACCCAGTACTTC
j_call: TRBJ1-1; v_call: TRBV10-3; clone_size: many; d_call: NA; cdr3_aa: CAISEGGTEAFF; cdr3_nt: TGTGCCATCAGTGAAGGAGGCACTGAAGCTTTCTTT
j_call: TRBJ1-2; v_call: TRBV6-2/TRBV6-3; clone_size: NA; d_call: TRBD1; cdr3_aa: CASSFPFGTGEDYGYTF; cdr3_nt: TGTGCCAGCAGTTTCCCATTCGGGACAGGGGAGGACTATGGCTACACCTTC
j_call: TRBJ2-3; v_call: TRBV20-1; clone_size: few; d_call: NA; cdr3_aa: CSAVRSVGGTDTQYF; cdr3_nt: TGCAGTGCAGTGAGAAGTGTAGGGGGGACAGATACGCAGTATTTT
j_call: TRBJ2-1; v_call: TRBV11-2; clone_size: few; d_call: TRBD1; cdr3_aa: CASSLAAGGSEQFF; cdr3_nt: TGTGCCAGCAGCTTAGCGGCAGGGGGCTCTGAGCAGTTCTTC
j_call: TRBJ2-2; v_call: TRBV28; clone_size: many; d_call: NA; cdr3_aa: CASSLDRRGTGELFF; cdr3_nt: TGTGCCAGCAGTCTTGACAGGCGAGGCACCGGGGAGCTGTTTTTT
j_call: TRBJ1-1; v_call: TRBV12-3/TRBV12-4; clone_size: NA; d_call: NA; cdr3_aa: CASSIIMNTEAFF; cdr3_nt: TGTGCCAGCAGTATTATCATGAACACTGAAGCTTTCTTT
j_call: TRBJ2-2; v_call: TRBV20-1; clone_size: many; d_call: NA; cdr3_aa: CSAAGRQTNTGELFF; cdr3_nt: TGCAGTGCTGCTGGGCGTCAGACGAACACCGGGGAGCTGTTTTTT
j_call: TRBJ2-1; v_call: TRBV19; clone_size: NA; d_call: NA; cdr3_aa: CATTGTNEQFF; cdr3_nt: TGTGCCACGACAGGCACCAATGAGCAGTTCTTC
j_call: TRBJ1-4; v_call: TRBV20-1; clone_size: few; d_call: NA; cdr3_aa: CSALRDEKLFF; cdr3_nt: TGCAGTGCCTTAAGAGATGAAAAACTGTTTTTT
j_call: TRBJ1-1; v_call: TRBV6-9; clone_size: many; d_call: TRBD1; cdr3_aa: CASRPKSIAARGRKAFF; cdr3_nt: TGTGCCAGCAGGCCAAAATCGATCGCAGCGAGGGGGCGTAAGGCTTTCTTT
j_call: TRBJ2-1; v_call: TRBV12-3/TRBV12-4; clone_size: NA; d_call: TRBD2; cdr3_aa: CASSLRRGGLNEQFF; cdr3_nt: TGTGCCAGCAGTTTAAGGCGGGGGGGCCTGAATGAGCAGTTCTTC